The 14 T cell receptor beta chains below all came from one sample that was sequenced in a study of cytomegalovirus exposure and HLA in healthy donors. PCR employed 60 Vbeta and 13 Jbeta primers. Libraries were prepared by immunoSEQ multiplex PCR; TCRdb keeps only in-frame clonotypes and omits some of them. The data hold 130,000 to 150,000 clones, with around 67% observed a single time. Sequencing used PBMCs. These receptors were collected from a man younger than 35 in good health and CMV-seropositive.

The chain joins TRBV9 to TRBJ1-2, with D possibly TRBD1 on 5 matching bases. The CDR3 sequence is 16 residues long. Trimming took 3 bases from V and 5 from J, leaving 20 bases between them. The V gene's germline CDR1 is SGDLS and CDR2 YYNGEE. The CDR3 nucleotides read TGTGCCAGCAGCGCACCTTCGACAGCCCCCTTATATGGCTACACCTTC. Translation: CASSAPSTAPLYGYTF.

This clone has more than one count but fewer than ten. J is TRBJ2-7 and V is TRBV5-5; 7 nucleotides agree with TRBD1. This CDR3 region has 15 residues. Germline-derived CDR1 and CDR2 are SGHKS and YYEKEE (reference sequence). After removal of 4 bases from V and 3 bases from J, the junction contained 10 bases not matched to a gene. CDR3 DNA sequence: TGTGCCAGCAGCCAAGGACAGGCGAGAATCTACGAGCAGTACTTC. Its translation: CASSQGQARIYEQYF.

V is TRBV4-1 and J is TRBJ2-5; TRBD2 aligns across 9 bases. Per germline, CDR1 MGHRA and CDR2 YSYEKL. The junction had 19 bases not matched to a gene; V was cut back by 3 bases and J by 2 bases. This CDR3 comprises 20 residues. Here the CDR3 DNA reads TGCGCCAGCAGCCAGGGGGTCTTCGGTAGCGGGGGAGCTCCGCAAGAGACCCAGTACTTC. This sequence encodes CASSQGVFGSGGAPQETQYF.

The chain employs TRBV13 and TRBJ1-1, with TRBD1 as a possible D gene (5 bases). CDR3 length equals 15 residues. V was pared by 5 bases and J by 0 bases, with 13 bases between. Germline lookup yields CDR1 PRHDT and CDR2 FYEKMQ (reference sequence). The CDR3 sequence is CASSRMTELNTEAFF. CDR3 bases: TGTGCCAGCAGCCGCATGACAGAATTGAACACTGAAGCTTTCTTT.

The J gene is TRBJ2-3, the V gene TRBV5-6, with TRBD2 as a possible D gene (6 bases). The CDR3 has 16 amino acids. V was shortened by 1 base and J by 4 bases, with 16 bases between the two germline ends. Germline V gives CDR1 SGHDT, CDR2 YYEEEE. The CDR3 is CASSLLEGFGADTQYF. CDR3 coding DNA: TGTGCCAGCAGCTTGTTGGAGGGGTTTGGCGCAGATACGCAGTATTTT.

V is TRBV5-6 and J is TRBJ1-1; maybe TRBD1 (5 bases). The CDR3 length is 14 residues. V was cut by 4 bases and J by 3 bases, with 13 bases left in between. Germline loops: CDR1 SGHDT, CDR2 YYEEEE. The CDR3 protein is CASSRRGGHTEAFF. In DNA form, the CDR3 reads TGTGCCAGCAGCCGGCGGGGGGGTCACACTGAAGCTTTCTTT.

The chain recombines TRBV2 with TRBJ2-7; perhaps TRBD1 as D (5 bases). The length of the CDR3 is 15 residues. The germline V gene encodes CDR1 SNHLY and CDR2 FYNNEI. Trimming shortened V by 4 bases and J by 3 bases, and 16 bases separated the two germline ends. The CDR3 sequence: CASSGQTLGNYEQYF. The CDR3, as DNA: TGTGCCAGCAGTGGACAGACCTTAGGCAACTACGAGCAGTACTTC.

This chain uses TRBV30 with TRBJ2-2, with 10 bases lining up with TRBD1. V gave up 0 bases and J gave up 4 bases; unmatched junction bases: 5. CDR3 size: 16 residues. Per germline, CDR1 GTSNPN and CDR2 SVGIG (reference sequence). CDR3 sequence reads: CAWSVRTGGSTGELFF. Written as DNA, the CDR3 is TGTGCCTGGAGTGTACGGACAGGGGGGAGCACCGGGGAGCTGTTTTTT.

Within the sample, this clone is medium-sized. This chain links TRBV5-6 with TRBJ1-5; TRBD1 aligns across 7 bases. Germline V gene sequence: CDR1 SGHDT, CDR2 YYEEEE. The trim removed 0 bases at V and 9 bases at J, leaving 3 bases unmatched. The CDR3 consists of 13 residues. The CDR3 region is CASSLGQGGPQHF. DNA for the CDR3: TGTGCCAGCAGCTTGGGACAGGGCGGGCCCCAGCATTTT.

This sequence joins TRBV19 and TRBJ1-2, with a tentative D call TRBD1 (5 bases). V shed 3 bases and J shed 0 bases, with 11 bases lying between them. The CDR3 spans 15 residues. Germline V gene sequence: CDR1 LNHDA, CDR2 SQIVND (reference sequence). The DNA for the CDR3 is TGTGCCAGTAGTATCCCGGGACTTCCTAACTATGGCTACACCTTC. Translation gives CASSIPGLPNYGYTF.

The chain couples TRBV6-6 to TRBJ2-3; D may be TRBD1 (5 bases). CDR3 length: 15 residues. The germline V gene has CDR1 MNHNY and CDR2 SVGAGI (reference sequence). V was shortened by 6 bases and J by 4 bases, with 17 bases between the two germline ends. The CDR3: CASSQSQVGPDTQYF. CDR3 sequence (DNA): TGTGCCAGCAGCCAATCACAGGTGGGGCCAGATACGCAGTATTTT.

The rearrangement links TRBV14 to TRBJ1-2; D gene uncertain. The V end was cut by 0 bases, the J end by 6 bases, with 14 bases between. Per the germline V gene, CDR1 is SGHDN and CDR2 is FVKESK. This CDR3 is built from 15 residues. The CDR3 DNA is TGTGCCAGCAGCCAAGATTTTTTTAATACGGATGGCTACACCTTC. It translates to CASSQDFFNTDGYTF.

This sequence joins TRBV27 and TRBJ2-7; D is possibly TRBD2 (5 bases). CDR3 length: 12 residues. V was trimmed by 4 bases and J by 7 bases, leaving 11 bases between them. Germline values: CDR1 MNHEY, CDR2 SMNVEV (reference sequence). CDR3 DNA: TGTGCCAGCAGTTACCTTGGCGGGGAGCAGTACTTC. Protein product: CASSYLGGEQYF.

This clone was detected a few times. The genes are TRBV7-2 and TRBJ1-5, with 8 positions matching TRBD1. Germline V gene lookup returns CDR1 SGHTA and CDR2 FQGNSA. The CDR3 extends over 14 amino acids. After removal of 5 bases from V and 5 bases from J, the junction contained 5 bases not matched to a gene. The CDR3 DNA reads as TGTGCCAGCAGCGCCAGGGGGCTGCATCAGCCCCAGCATTTT. Its protein is CASSARGLHQPQHF.